These 3 T cell receptor beta chains were sequenced from one sample in a study of T cell repertoires in cytomegalovirus infection. One entry per CDR3 protein, called by TCRdb with MiXCR from the reads. The sample has more than 20,000 distinct CDR3 sequences, about 39% seen once. Their specific antigens are unknown. Specimen: CD8+ T cells from cultured PBMCs, collected from culture after CMV antigen stimulation. The source is a human donor in good health (CMV status not recorded). Some clones in this sample may be carry-over from other donors' samples.

The chain carries TRBV27 and TRBJ1-6; TRBD1 is a possible D gene (6 bases). The CDR3 spans 14 residues. CDR1 and CDR2 from the germline V gene are MNHEY and SMNVEV (reference sequence). Trimming cost V 6 bases and J 7 bases, with 13 bases left between them. CDR3 in amino acids: CASRSTGLNSPLHF. CDR3 nucleotides: TGTGCCAGCAGAAGTACAGGGTTAAATTCACCCCTCCACTTT.

The genes are TRBV4-3 and TRBJ2-3; possibly TRBD2 for D (6 bases). V lost 1 base and J lost 6, with 17 bases in between. Germline V gene lookup returns CDR1 LGHNA and CDR2 YSLEER. This CDR3 contains 16 residues. Written as DNA, the CDR3 is TGCGCCAGCAGCCAAGTAGCAGGGTGGAGGGAGGATACGCAGTATTTT. The encoded protein is CASSQVAGWREDTQYF.

The chain combines TRBV5-1 with TRBJ2-7; D is unresolved. Trimming pared 0 bases from V and 6 bases from J, leaving 4 bases between. There are 11 residues in the CDR3. Germline V gene data show CDR1 as SGHRS and CDR2 as YFSETQ. DNA for the CDR3: TGCGCCAGCAGCTTGGCGGGCGAGCAGTACTTC. Translation: CASSLAGEQYF.